The 20 T cell receptor beta chains reported below all come from one sample, sequenced in a study of T cell repertoires in cytomegalovirus infection. TCRdb used MiXCR to reprocess the reads, holding one entry per CDR3 protein. The sample contains about 260,000 distinct CDR3 sequences, around 13% of which appear only once. Input material: PBMCs. Receptors originate from a human donor in good health (CMV status not recorded). Some clones in this sample may be carry-over from other donors' samples.

Note on this clonotype: A single base separates this from a much larger clone, so it may be a read error. The chain uses TRBV4-3 and TRBJ1-1; possible D gene TRBD1, 6 bases. This CDR3 region has 15 residues. Germline V gene sequence: CDR1 LGHNA, CDR2 YSLEER. The V end lost 2 bases, the J end lost 1 base, and 11 bases lay between the germline ends. The CDR3 protein is CASSQREQGNTEAFF. The CDR3 DNA reads TGCGCCAGCAGCCAACGTGAACAGGGGAACACTGAAGCTTTCTTT.

The J gene is TRBJ2-3, the V gene TRBV5-1, with D perhaps TRBD2 (7 bases). Trimming shortened V by 0 bases and J by 4 bases, and 12 bases separated the two germline ends. This CDR3 spans 15 amino acids. Per the germline V gene, CDR1 is SGHRS and CDR2 is YFSETQ. The CDR3 region is CASSLDGGGPDTQYF. CDR3 DNA: TGCGCCAGCAGCTTGGATGGGGGGGGGCCAGATACGCAGTATTTT. Using reference TRBV5-1 and TRBJ2-3 for the parts outside the CDR3, the full variable domain is KAGVTQTPRYLIKTRGQQVTLSCSPISGHRSVSWYQQTPGQGLQFLFEYFSETQRNKGNFPGRFSGRQFSNSRSEMNVSTLELGDSALYLCASSLDGGGPDTQYFGPGTRLTVL.

This clonotype was detected many times. The chain employs TRBV7-9 and TRBJ1-3; D not certain. The CDR3 spans 14 residues. From germline, CDR1 is SEHNR and CDR2 FQNEAQ (reference sequence). Trimming left V 8 bases short and J 3 bases short, with 14 bases between. In DNA, the CDR3 is TGTGCCAGCGGAGGAGAAATTGGTGGAAACACCATATATTTT. Protein product: CASGGEIGGNTIYF.

A remark on this clonotype: A much larger clone is a single base away; this may be a read error. V gene TRBV7-6 combines with J gene TRBJ2-7; 9 bases map to TRBD1. The germline V gene has CDR1 SGHVS and CDR2 FNYEAQ. J was trimmed by 3 bases and V by 2 bases; bases with no gene match: 5. This CDR3 comprises 15 residues. The CDR3 DNA reads as TGTGCCAGCAGCTTATGTGCGACAGGGGGCTACGAGCAGTACTTC. This sequence encodes CASSLCATGGYEQYF.

This clonotype appeared once. The chain recombines TRBV4-3 with TRBJ2-6; TRBD2 matches 7 bases. The CDR3 runs 17 residues. J gave up 1 base and V 1 base, and 4 bases lay outside the gene matches. Germline lookup yields CDR1 LGHNA and CDR2 YSLEER. The CDR3 DNA reads as TGCGCCAGCAGCCAAGGGGCGGGAGAGTCTGGGGCCAACGTCCTGACTTTC. The encoded protein is CASSQGAGESGANVLTF.

The chain couples TRBV5-1 to TRBJ2-3; D remains ambiguous. Germline V gene data show CDR1 as SGHRS and CDR2 as YFSETQ. V was trimmed by 7 bases and J by 2 bases, leaving 14 bases between them. The CDR3 has 14 residues. The CDR3 bases are TGCGCCAGCTCGGGCGGCCCTACCACAGATACGCAGTATTTT. Residues: CASSGGPTTDTQYF.

J is TRBJ2-1 and V is TRBV5-5; D perhaps matches TRBD1 (6 bases). From germline, CDR1 is SGHKS and CDR2 YYEKEE (reference sequence). The CDR3 is 17 amino acids. V dropped 1 base and J dropped 4 bases, with 18 bases sitting between them. CDR3 bases: TGTGCCAGCAGCTTGACCTTAACGGGACAACCTTACAATGAGCAGTTCTTC. It is translated as CASSLTLTGQPYNEQFF.

The chain uses TRBV5-1 and TRBJ1-1; D is ambiguous. The V gene's germline CDR1 is SGHRS and CDR2 YFSETQ. This CDR3 is 13 amino acids long. The V end was cut by 0 bases, the J end by 4 bases, with 7 bases between. The CDR3 here is CASSLDIPTEAFF. The CDR3 bases are TGCGCCAGCAGCTTGGACATTCCCACTGAAGCTTTCTTT. The entire variable domain, with the rest obtained from reference TRBV5-1 and TRBJ1-1, is as follows: KAGVTQTPRYLIKTRGQQVTLSCSPISGHRSVSWYQQTPGQGLQFLFEYFSETQRNKGNFPGRFSGRQFSNSRSEMNVSTLELGDSALYLCASSLDIPTEAFFGQGTRLTVV.

The rearrangement joins TRBV29-1 to TRBJ2-3; D gene unclear. V was cut by 3 bases and J by 1 base, with 8 bases left in between. The length of the CDR3 is 13 residues. CDR1 is SQVTM and CDR2 is ANQGSEA in the germline V gene. CDR3 sequence (DNA): TGCAGCGTTGATGCCCAGGGCACAGATACGCAGTATTTT. Encoded protein: CSVDAQGTDTQYF.

The chain couples TRBV28 to TRBJ2-2; D call uncertain. CDR3 length equals 14 residues. Trimming pared 6 bases from V and 0 bases from J, leaving 8 bases between. Germline lookup yields CDR1 MDHEN and CDR2 SYDVKM. The CDR3 coding sequence is TGTGCCAGCAGAACTCTAGCGAACACCGGGGAGCTGTTTTTT. Translated: CASRTLANTGELFF.

The chain employs TRBV28 and TRBJ2-7; no reliable D call. Germline-derived CDR1 and CDR2 are MDHEN and SYDVKM. CDR3 length: 14 residues. The germline V and J ends were trimmed by 2 bases and 6 bases, with 14 bases remaining between them. CDR3 amino acids: CASSLGLRSSEQYF. The CDR3 coding sequence is TGTGCCAGCAGTTTAGGCCTGAGGTCGTCCGAGCAGTACTTC.

In its sample, this clonotype was seen many times. This chain connects TRBV7-2 to TRBJ2-6; D gene uncertain. There are 14 residues in the CDR3. Deletions cut 8 bases from V and 1 base from J, with 9 bases between. Germline CDR1 is SGHTA and CDR2 is FQGNSA. The CDR3 region is CASARKSGANVLTF. In nucleotides, the CDR3 is TGTGCCAGCGCCCGAAAGTCTGGGGCCAACGTCCTGACTTTC.

The chain recombines TRBV29-1 with TRBJ2-1, with a tentative D call TRBD2 (5 bases). Germline-derived CDR1 and CDR2 are SQVTM and ANQGSEA. The V end lost 5 bases, the J end lost 9 bases, and 11 bases lay between the germline ends. This CDR3 is 11 amino acids long. CDR3 region: CSVLPGSEQFF. The CDR3 nucleotides read TGCAGCGTTCTCCCGGGGAGTGAGCAGTTCTTC.

This clonotype was counted between two and nine times. The rearrangement joins TRBV29-1 to TRBJ2-1; 7 bases agree with TRBD1. Germline V CDR1 and CDR2: SQVTM, ANQGSEA. The V gene end was trimmed by 2 bases and the J gene end by 7 bases; junction bases not matched to a gene: 8. CDR3 length: 14 residues. The CDR3 is CSVEIRTGWNEQFF. CDR3 nucleotides: TGCAGCGTTGAAATAAGGACAGGTTGGAATGAGCAGTTCTTC.

The table lists this clonotype with many counts. The chain couples TRBV7-8 to TRBJ1-1; 9 bases agree with TRBD1. With V trimmed by 6 bases and J by 0 bases, 8 bases remained unmatched. Per germline, CDR1 SGHVS and CDR2 FQNEAQ. The CDR3 has 16 amino acids. For the CDR3, the DNA is TGTGCCAGCAGAAACAGGGGGCGGGGGATGAACACTGAAGCTTTCTTT. Residues: CASRNRGRGMNTEAFF. Variable domain in full (rest from reference TRBV7-8 and TRBJ1-1): GAGVSQSPRYKVAKRGQDVALRCDPISGHVSLFWYQQALGQGPEFLTYFQNEAQLDKSGLPSDRFFAERPEGSVSTLKIQRTQQEDSAVYLCASRNRGRGMNTEAFFGQGTRLTVV.

Regarding this clonotype: This may be a read error: a much more frequent sequence differs by one nucleotide. This chain uses TRBV5-3 with TRBJ2-1; weak D call: TRBD2 (6 bases). TRBV5-3 is reported as an ORF; its role is uncertain. The CDR3 covers 15 residues. With 8 bases removed from V and 1 base from J, the gap between germline ends came to 16 bases. For the CDR3, the DNA is TGTGCCAGCACATTCGTCGGGAGTTCCTACAATGAGCAGTTCTTC. Amino acids: CASTFVGSSYNEQFF.

As to this clonotype: This sequence may be a read error, since a much larger clone differs from it by one base. V usage is TRBV28 and J usage is TRBJ1-1; unclear D gene. The V end was cut by 8 bases, the J end by 4 bases, with 14 bases between. Germline values: CDR1 MDHEN, CDR2 SYDVKM. This CDR3 is 13 amino acids long. CDR3 protein: CASAARHSTEAFF. The CDR3 nucleotides read TGTGCCAGCGCCGCCCGGCATAGCACTGAAGCTTTCTTT.

For the CDR3, the DNA is TGTGCCAGCACGCGGGGACAGGGGGGAAAGTACACTGAAGCTTTCTTT. Translation: CASTRGQGGKYTEAFF. The chain has TRBV2 and TRBJ1-1, with 11 positions matching TRBD1. The V gene's germline CDR1 is SNHLY and CDR2 FYNNEI. V shed 7 bases and J 3 bases; nucleotides not matched to a gene: 10. CDR3 size: 16 residues.

The sample holds a few counts of this clonotype. The chain combines TRBV6-2 or TRBV6-3 with TRBJ2-7; 7 bases fit TRBD2. Germline trimming cut 5 bases from V and 4 bases from J; bases unmatched to any gene: 14. The germline V gene encodes CDR1 MNHEY and CDR2 SVGEGT. This CDR3 has 16 residues. CDR3 protein: CASSPTWPAGSYEQYF. CDR3 nucleotide sequence: TGTGCCAGCAGTCCCACCTGGCCAGCGGGGAGTTACGAGCAGTACTTC.

This chain connects TRBV29-1 to TRBJ1-4; TRBD1 matches at 7 bases. The length of the CDR3 is 12 residues. Germline CDR1 SQVTM, CDR2 ANQGSEA. The V segment lost 6 bases and the J segment 5 bases; nucleotides outside the gene matches: 3. The DNA for the CDR3 is TGCAGCGTGGGACAGACAAATGAAAAACTGTTTTTT. Protein product: CSVGQTNEKLFF.